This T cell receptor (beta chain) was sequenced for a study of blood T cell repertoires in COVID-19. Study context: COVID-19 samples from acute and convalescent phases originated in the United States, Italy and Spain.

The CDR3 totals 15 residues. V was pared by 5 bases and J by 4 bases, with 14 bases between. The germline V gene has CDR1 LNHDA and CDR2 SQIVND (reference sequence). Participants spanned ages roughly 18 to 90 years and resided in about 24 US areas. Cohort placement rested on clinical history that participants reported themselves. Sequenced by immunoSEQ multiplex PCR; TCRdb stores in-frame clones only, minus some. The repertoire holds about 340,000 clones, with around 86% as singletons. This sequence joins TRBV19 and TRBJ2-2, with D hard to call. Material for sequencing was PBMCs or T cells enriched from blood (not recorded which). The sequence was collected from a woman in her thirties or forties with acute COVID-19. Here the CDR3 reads CASSPISHITGELFF. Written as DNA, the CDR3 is TGTGCCAGTAGTCCCATTTCACATATCACCGGGGAGCTGTTTTTT.